This note documents a single TCR beta chain sequence. The antigen is not known. This entry is derived from a study of vaccination effects on CD4 cells after COVID-19. Assay used: immunoSEQ multiplex PCR; TCRdb lists only in-frame clones, some missing. This table holds tens of thousands of clones, 65% to 75% found once. Before sequencing, viral peptide pools were used by the ViraFEST assay to expand antigen-specific CD4+ T cells. Subsequent to a culture period of 10 to 11 days, CD4+ T cells were isolated. Nucleocapsid antibodies were negative in the vaccine recipients, who had never had SARS-CoV-2 infection. The TCR originated in a human donor who received a COVID-19 vaccine. This specimen was CD4+ T cells from PBMCs cultured with SARS-CoV-2 spike peptides, taken before COVID-19 vaccination.

The CDR3 DNA reads TGTGCCAGCAGAGAACAGGGGGGATCATATGGCTACACCTTC. Its translation is CASREQGGSYGYTF. This chain uses TRBV2 with TRBJ1-2, with 8 positions matching TRBD1. Germline CDR1 SNHLY, CDR2 FYNNEI. Trimming at V came to 6 bases and at J to 5 bases, leaving 8 bases not matched to a gene. The CDR3 totals 14 residues.